This T cell receptor beta chain was sequenced for a study of metastatic and nonmetastatic thyroid tumors. Study summary: Malignant thyroid and benign thyroid patients provided blood and tumor or nodule tissue whose repertoires were compared. Findings and limits, study-wide: Reports indicated that malignant thyroid tumors showed significantly higher TCR beta diversity than benign nodules did, in blood and tumor.

As regards this clone: Its cognate antigen is unknown.

Not a single patient had been given any form of treatment at any point before undergoing thyroid surgery. In the original workflow: In papillary thyroid cancer, a distant-metastasis classifier was built using CDR3 differences across clinicopathological groups. TCRdb re-processed the PCR reads through MiXCR. These V and J calls originate from TCRdb's pipeline instead of the authors' own analysis. The data contain fewer than 35,000 clones, 30% of them singletons. The CDR3 is 16 amino acids. After removal of 6 bases from V and 7 bases from J, the junction contained 11 bases not matched to a gene. This TCR was sampled from a female donor with papillary thyroid cancer or a benign thyroid nodule (not recorded which). Some clones in this sample may be carry-over from other donors' samples. The sample taken for sequencing was blood. The rearrangement uses TRBV12-3 or TRBV12-4 and TRBJ1-6; 8 positions match TRBD1. As DNA, the CDR3 is TGTGCCAGCAGCCGCGATCAGGGGGCGCGAAATTCACCCCTCCACTTT. As protein: CASSRDQGARNSPLHF.